Presented here are 12 T cell receptor beta chains from one specimen sequenced in a study of T cell repertoires in cytomegalovirus infection. These receptors lack a known antigen. TCRdb reanalysed the reads using MiXCR and keeps one entry per CDR3 protein. This table has approximately 70,000 distinct CDR3 sequences, approximately 22% appearing once. Sequencing input: PBMCs, sequenced either directly or after in vitro stimulation (not recorded which). The source is a human donor in good health (CMV status not recorded). Some clones in this sample may be carry-over from other donors' samples.

The table lists this clonotype with a few counts. The chain joins TRBV20-1 to TRBJ2-5; 13 bases line up with TRBD2. The trim removed 4 bases at V and 1 base at J, leaving 9 bases unmatched. The CDR3 is made up of 17 amino acids. Germline CDR1 DFQATT, CDR2 SNEGSKA (reference sequence). The CDR3 sequence: CSAIRTSGRPRQETQYF. The CDR3, as DNA: TGCAGTGCTATTCGGACTAGCGGGAGACCCCGCCAAGAGACCCAGTACTTC.

This clonotype was observed a few times. This sequence joins TRBV2 and TRBJ2-2, with TRBD1 identical over 8 bases. The CDR3 extends over 17 amino acids. Germline-derived CDR1 and CDR2 are SNHLY and FYNNEI. V dropped 7 bases and J dropped 4; count of bases not matched to a gene: 14. The CDR3 DNA reads TGTGCCAGCAAGCGGCGGGGTGGGACAGGCTCCACCGGGGAGCTGTTTTTT. It codes for CASKRRGGTGSTGELFF.

This clonotype was seen a few times. The V gene is TRBV7-8, the J gene TRBJ1-4, with 10 positions matching TRBD1. Germline loops: CDR1 SGHVS, CDR2 FQNEAQ. Trimming took 5 bases from V and 5 from J; bases not matched to a gene: 5. The CDR3 covers 15 residues. The chain's CDR3 is CASSRRDRGNEKLFF. Written as DNA, the CDR3 is TGTGCCAGCAGCCGCCGGGACAGGGGCAATGAAAAACTGTTTTTT.

This clonotype has a handful of counts. The rearrangement uses TRBV12-3 or TRBV12-4 and TRBJ2-1; TRBD2 is a possible D gene (5 bases). CDR3 length: 13 amino acids. V lost 8 bases and J lost 7, with 15 bases in between. CDR3 DNA: TGTGCCAGCGATACTAGGGTTGGTAATGAGCAGTTCTTC. Translating gives CASDTRVGNEQFF.

This chain connects TRBV7-9 to TRBJ2-1; D is unclear. This CDR3 is built from 14 residues. Per the germline V gene, CDR1 is SEHNR and CDR2 is FQNEAQ (reference sequence). V shed 7 bases and J shed 0 bases, with 10 bases lying between them. The CDR3 nucleotides are TGTGCCAGCATGTTCCCGGCCTCCTACAATGAGCAGTTCTTC. It translates to CASMFPASYNEQFF.

This clonotype has at least ten counts. The junction departs from the called germline gene at one end, perhaps through a read error. The chain links TRBV7-7 to TRBJ2-5; 7 nucleotides line up with TRBD1. Germline CDR1 and CDR2: SSHAT and FNYEAQ (reference sequence). The CDR3 is 14 residues long. Here the CDR3 reads CASSLGGRQETQYF. The DNA for the CDR3 is TGTGCTAGCAGCTTAGGGGGCCGCCAAGAGACCCAGTACTTC.

This rearrangement joins TRBV5-1 to TRBJ2-7; 14 positions match TRBD2. CDR1 and CDR2 from the germline V gene are SGHRS and YFSETQ. Trimming took 2 bases from V and 11 from J; bases not matched to a gene: 6. The CDR3 loop spans 14 amino acids. The CDR3 DNA reads as TGCGCCAGCAGCTTCGGGACTAGCGGGAGTTCGGAGTACTTC. This translates into CASSFGTSGSSEYF.

In its sample, this clonotype was seen a few times. V gene TRBV4-1 combines with J gene TRBJ2-1; D is perhaps TRBD1 (5 bases). Germline V CDR1 and CDR2: MGHRA, YSYEKL. This CDR3 is built from 14 residues. Trimming removed 2 bases from V and 2 bases from J, with 7 bases in between. The CDR3 nucleotides read TGCGCCAGCAGCCAACAGGGTACCTACAATGAGCAGTTCTTC. It translates to CASSQQGTYNEQFF.

This clonotype was seen a few times. V usage is TRBV27 and J usage is TRBJ2-2, with no clear D. With 3 bases removed from V and 2 bases from J, the gap between germline ends came to 7 bases. This CDR3 contains 14 residues. CDR1 and CDR2 (germline): MNHEY, SMNVEV (reference sequence). Written as DNA, the CDR3 is TGTGCCAGCAGTTTCAACACCAACACCGGGGAGCTGTTTTTT. Translating gives CASSFNTNTGELFF.

This clonotype was seen only a few times. V gene TRBV7-3 combines with J gene TRBJ2-3; D unclear. V was pared by 2 bases and J by 1 base, with 7 bases between. Germline V gene data show CDR1 as SGHTA and CDR2 as FQGTGA. CDR3 size: 14 residues. The CDR3 sequence: CASSLGLGTDTQYF. In DNA, the CDR3 is TGTGCCAGCAGCTTAGGGCTCGGCACAGATACGCAGTATTTT.

This clonotype has only a few counts. The chain combines TRBV19 with TRBJ1-1, with D perhaps TRBD1 (6 bases). The germline V and J ends were trimmed by 7 bases and 5 bases, with 14 bases remaining between them. The germline V gene has CDR1 LNHDA and CDR2 SQIVND (reference sequence). The CDR3 covers 13 residues. The CDR3 DNA sequence: TGTGCCAGTAAATACAGGGAGGTAACTGAAGCTTTCTTT. Translated: CASKYREVTEAFF.

This clonotype was observed many times. The chain uses TRBV19 and TRBJ2-6; 10 bases agree with TRBD1. V gave up 4 bases and J gave up 0 bases; unmatched junction bases: 0. Germline V lookup: CDR1 LNHDA, CDR2 SQIVND (reference sequence). The CDR3 has 16 residues. CDR3 region: CASSRTGGSGANVLTF. DNA for the CDR3: TGTGCCAGTAGTAGGACAGGGGGCTCTGGGGCCAACGTCCTGACTTTC.